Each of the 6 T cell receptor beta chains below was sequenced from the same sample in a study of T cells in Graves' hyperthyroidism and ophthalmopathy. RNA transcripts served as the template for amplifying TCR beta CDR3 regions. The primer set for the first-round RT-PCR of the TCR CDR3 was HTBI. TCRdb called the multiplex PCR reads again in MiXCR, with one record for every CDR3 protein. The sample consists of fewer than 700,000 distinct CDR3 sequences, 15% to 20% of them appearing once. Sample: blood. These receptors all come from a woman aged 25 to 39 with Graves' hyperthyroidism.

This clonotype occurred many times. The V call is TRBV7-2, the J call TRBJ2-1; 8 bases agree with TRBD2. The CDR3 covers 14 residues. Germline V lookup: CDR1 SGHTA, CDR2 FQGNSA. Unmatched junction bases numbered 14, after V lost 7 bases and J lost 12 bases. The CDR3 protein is CASTQRVAGPMQFF. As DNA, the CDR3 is TGTGCCAGCACCCAAAGGGTAGCGGGACCTATGCAGTTCTTC.

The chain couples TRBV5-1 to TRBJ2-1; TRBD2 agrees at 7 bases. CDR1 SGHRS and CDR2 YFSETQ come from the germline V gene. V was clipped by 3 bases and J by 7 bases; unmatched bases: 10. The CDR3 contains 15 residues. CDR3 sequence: CASSSSGRDLNEQFF. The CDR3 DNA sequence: TGCGCCAGCAGCTCTAGCGGTCGGGACCTAAATGAGCAGTTCTTC.

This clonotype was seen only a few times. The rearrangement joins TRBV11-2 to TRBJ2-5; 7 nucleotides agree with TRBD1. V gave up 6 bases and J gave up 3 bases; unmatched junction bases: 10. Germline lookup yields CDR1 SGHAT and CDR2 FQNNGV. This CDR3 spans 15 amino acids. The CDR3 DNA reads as TGTGCCAGCAGATGGACAGGAGATGGAAAAGAGACCCAGTACTTC. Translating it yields CASRWTGDGKETQYF.

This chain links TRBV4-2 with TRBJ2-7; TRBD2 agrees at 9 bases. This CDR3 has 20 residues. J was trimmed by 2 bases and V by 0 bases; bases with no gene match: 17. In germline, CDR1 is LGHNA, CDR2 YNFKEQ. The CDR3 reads CASSQERSRGLAGTPYEQYF. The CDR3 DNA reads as TGTGCCAGCAGCCAAGAAAGGTCCCGGGGGCTAGCGGGGACTCCCTACGAGCAGTACTTC.

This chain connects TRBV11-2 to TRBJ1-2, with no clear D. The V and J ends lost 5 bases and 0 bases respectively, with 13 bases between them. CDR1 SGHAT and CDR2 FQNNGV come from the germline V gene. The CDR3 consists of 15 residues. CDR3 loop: CASSLFGDSNYGYTF. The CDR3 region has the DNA TGTGCCAGCAGCCTGTTCGGGGATTCTAACTATGGCTACACCTTC.

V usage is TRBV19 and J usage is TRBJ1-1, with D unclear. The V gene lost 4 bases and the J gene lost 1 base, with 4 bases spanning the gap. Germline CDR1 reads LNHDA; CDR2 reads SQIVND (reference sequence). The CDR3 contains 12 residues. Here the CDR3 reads CASSNENTEAFF. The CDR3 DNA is TGTGCCAGTAGTAACGAGAACACTGAAGCTTTCTTT.